The 24 T cell receptor beta chains listed next were all sequenced from one sample in a study of blood T cell repertoires in COVID-19. Clones were sequenced by immunoSEQ multiplex PCR, and TCRdb holds only the in-frame ones, with some missing. This table has about 170,000 clones, 82% appearing once. What was sequenced was peripheral blood. These receptors originate from a woman aged 70-85 years with acute or convalescent COVID-19.

The CDR3 DNA is TGTGCCACAAAAAGCGGGAGGGCCGGAGATACGCAGTATTTT. Its translation: CATKSGRAGDTQYF. The chain is built from TRBV27 and TRBJ2-3; 10 nucleotides agree with TRBD2. This CDR3 region has 14 residues. V shed 10 bases and J 5 bases; nucleotides not matched to a gene: 9. Germline V gene lookup returns CDR1 MNHEY and CDR2 SMNVEV (reference sequence).

In this sample, this clone turned up once. The V and J genes are TRBV7-9 and TRBJ2-7, with D perhaps matching TRBD1 (6 bases). CDR3 size: 16 residues. Deletions cut 5 bases from V and 2 bases from J, with 19 bases between. Germline values: CDR1 SEHNR, CDR2 FQNEAQ (reference sequence). Here the CDR3 DNA reads TGTGCCAGCAGCGCCGGCTCACAGGGATGGGCCTACGAGCAGTACTTC. It encodes CASSAGSQGWAYEQYF.

The chain recombines TRBV10-1 with TRBJ1-2, with no clear D. Germline values: CDR1 WNHNN, CDR2 SYGVQD (reference sequence). The germline V and J ends were trimmed by 1 base and 3 bases, with 6 bases remaining between them. The CDR3 sequence is 13 residues long. The CDR3: CASSEFVDYGYTF. CDR3 coding DNA: TGCGCCAGCAGTGAGTTCGTAGACTATGGCTACACCTTC.

This clone was seen just once. The rearrangement joins TRBV6-2 or TRBV6-3 to TRBJ1-1, with D hard to call. The V gene's germline CDR1 is MNHEY and CDR2 SVGEGT. This CDR3 has 14 amino acids. Trimming stripped 2 bases from V and 4 bases from J, with 11 bases between. The CDR3 protein is CASSYLGSGTEAFF. The DNA for the CDR3 is TGTGCCAGCAGTTACCTCGGCTCAGGCACTGAAGCTTTCTTT.

This chain joins TRBV11-3 and TRBJ2-7; 10 nucleotides align to TRBD2. The CDR3 is 14 residues long. Germline values: CDR1 SGHNT, CDR2 YENEEA. Trimming took 5 bases from V and 2 from J; bases not matched to a gene: 3. For the CDR3, the DNA is TGTGCCAGCAGCCTAACTAGCGGGGCCTACGAGCAGTACTTC. This encodes CASSLTSGAYEQYF.

There are a few counts of this clone. The V and J genes are TRBV28 and TRBJ1-6; 10 bases match TRBD1. The CDR3 sequence is 15 residues long. Trimming cost V 3 bases and J 8 bases; bases outside gene matches: 4. Germline CDR1 and CDR2: MDHEN and SYDVKM. The CDR3 protein is CASSLTGQGYSPLHF. Written as DNA, the CDR3 is TGTGCCAGCAGTTTGACGGGACAGGGGTATTCACCCCTCCACTTT.

V gene TRBV19 combines with J gene TRBJ1-5; TRBD1 aligns across 7 bases. Trimming cost V 2 bases and J 1 base; bases outside gene matches: 2. The CDR3 has 15 residues. Germline-derived CDR1 and CDR2 are LNHDA and SQIVND (reference sequence). CDR3 sequence reads: CASSIRGQSNQPQHF. CDR3 nucleotide sequence: TGTGCCAGTAGTATAAGGGGGCAGAGCAATCAGCCCCAGCATTTT.

The J gene is TRBJ1-3, the V gene TRBV6-4; D ambiguous. Germline-derived CDR1 and CDR2 are MRHNA and SNTAGT. V lost 3 bases to trimming and J lost 2 bases, with 5 bases between them. The CDR3 is 13 residues long. The CDR3: CASSEQPGNTIYF. The CDR3 DNA reads TGTGCCAGCAGTGAACAGCCTGGAAACACCATATATTTT.

The table lists this clone with a count of one. This sequence joins TRBV10-3 and TRBJ2-5, with 10 bases aligning to TRBD2. Germline V gene lookup returns CDR1 ENHRY and CDR2 SYGVKD. The CDR3 has 16 amino acids. V shed 6 bases, J shed 5 bases, and the junction held 12 bases outside the gene matches. CDR3 sequence (DNA): TGTGCCATCAGCCGCGGCGGAGGTAGCGGGAGGGAGACCCAGTACTTC. Encoded protein: CAISRGGGSGRETQYF.

This sequence joins TRBV28 and TRBJ1-4, with 8 bases lining up with TRBD1. V lost 5 bases, J lost 4 bases, and 6 bases stayed unmatched. From germline, CDR1 is MDHEN and CDR2 SYDVKM. The CDR3 runs to 15 residues. The CDR3 DNA is TGTGCCAGCAGTGACCAGGGGGCCGGTAATGAAAAACTGTTTTTT. This codes for CASSDQGAGNEKLFF.

The genes are TRBV7-2 and TRBJ2-5; TRBD1 matches 8 bases. CDR1 and CDR2 (germline): SGHTA, FQGNSA. The CDR3 loop spans 14 amino acids. J lost 5 bases, V lost 5 bases, and 7 bases had no gene match. CDR3 sequence reads: CASSLDRGIETQYF. The CDR3 DNA sequence: TGTGCCAGCAGCCTCGACAGGGGTATTGAGACCCAGTACTTC. Full variable domain (outside the CDR3, taken from reference TRBV7-2 and TRBJ2-5): GAGVSQSPSNKVTEKGKDVELRCDPISGHTALYWYRQSLGQGLEFLIYFQGNSAPDKSGLPSDRFSAERTGGSVSTLTIQRTQQEDSAVYLCASSLDRGIETQYFGPGTRLLVL.

The J gene is TRBJ2-7, the V gene TRBV7-8; 7 bases are a match to TRBD2. CDR1 and CDR2 from the germline V gene are SGHVS and FQNEAQ. V was pared by 4 bases and J by 6 bases, with 12 bases of the junction left unmatched. The CDR3 length is 15 residues. CDR3 coding DNA: TGTGCCAGCAGCTACCATTCGGGAGCGGGGATCGAGCAGTACTTC. Protein product: CASSYHSGAGIEQYF.

The CDR3 region is CSAERAYEQYF. The CDR3 nucleotides read TGCAGTGCCGAGAGGGCCTACGAGCAGTACTTC. The chain recombines TRBV20-1 with TRBJ2-7; maybe TRBD2 (5 bases). Germline V gene sequence: CDR1 DFQATT, CDR2 SNEGSKA (reference sequence). The CDR3 runs 11 residues. With 6 bases removed from V and 2 bases from J, the gap between germline ends came to 8 bases.

The table lists this clone with a count of one. The V and J genes are TRBV2 and TRBJ2-5; the D gene is possibly TRBD2 (6 bases). Germline V gene sequence: CDR1 SNHLY, CDR2 FYNNEI. Trimming removed 6 bases at V and 4 bases at J, with 12 bases between. The CDR3 is 13 amino acids. Here the CDR3 DNA reads TGTGCCAGCAGACCCACCGGGGGAGAGACCCAGTACTTC. This codes for CASRPTGGETQYF.

CDR3 DNA sequence: TGTGCCAGCAGCTTGGGTAGCGGGAGTAAAATAGGTGAGCAGTTCTTC. The encoded protein is CASSLGSGSKIGEQFF. The V gene is TRBV5-4, the J gene TRBJ2-1; 9 nucleotides align to TRBD2. The ends lost 0 bases at V and 9 bases at J; junction bases unmatched: 10. This CDR3 is 16 amino acids long. Germline V lookup: CDR1 SGHNT, CDR2 YYREEE (reference sequence).

This clone was seen only a few times. V is TRBV30 and J is TRBJ1-6, with 10 bases that match TRBD1. The junction had 3 bases not matched to a gene; V was cut back by 0 bases and J by 10 bases. Germline CDR1 and CDR2: GTSNPN and SVGIG (reference sequence). CDR3 length: 14 amino acids. CDR3 protein: CAWSVQGQGSPLHF. CDR3 sequence (DNA): TGTGCCTGGAGTGTACAGGGACAGGGGTCACCCCTCCACTTT.

The chain carries TRBV6-4 and TRBJ1-1; TRBD1 aligns across 9 bases. V lost 4 bases and J lost 4; bases outside the gene matches: 10. Per germline, CDR1 MRHNA and CDR2 SNTAGT. CDR3 length: 16 amino acids. The CDR3 DNA reads as TGTGCCAGCAGTGTGTTCGGGACAGGGAGTTCCACTGAAGCTTTCTTT. Its translation is CASSVFGTGSSTEAFF.

The genes are TRBV5-5 and TRBJ1-2; D perhaps matches TRBD1 (5 bases). The CDR3 runs 16 residues. CDR1 and CDR2 (germline): SGHKS, YYEKEE (reference sequence). The V gene lost 1 base and the J gene lost 3 bases, with 16 bases spanning the gap. This CDR3 reads CASSLRGDGNYYGYTF. CDR3 bases: TGTGCCAGCAGCTTGCGGGGGGACGGAAACTACTATGGCTACACCTTC.

The gene calls are TRBV19 and TRBJ1-1; 8 positions agree with TRBD1. CDR1 and CDR2 (germline): LNHDA, SQIVND (reference sequence). Germline trimming cut 5 bases from V and 5 bases from J; bases unmatched to any gene: 10. This CDR3 is 15 amino acids long. The CDR3 region has the DNA TGTGCCAGTAGTCTCGACAGGGGAGGCTGGACTGAAGCTTTCTTT. Protein sequence: CASSLDRGGWTEAFF.

The gene calls are TRBV9 and TRBJ2-1; tentatively, D is TRBD2 (6 bases). CDR1 and CDR2 from the germline V gene are SGDLS and YYNGEE. The CDR3 contains 15 residues. The V gene lost 2 bases and the J gene lost 6 bases, with 15 bases spanning the gap. As DNA, the CDR3 is TGTGCCAGCAGCGTCTCGCGGGACTTTGGCAATGAGCAGTTCTTC. This encodes CASSVSRDFGNEQFF.

The J gene is TRBJ2-3, the V gene TRBV28, with 9 bases matching TRBD2. This CDR3 has 15 amino acids. Trimming at V came to 1 base and at J to 4 bases, leaving 3 bases not matched to a gene. Germline V gene sequence: CDR1 MDHEN, CDR2 SYDVKM. The CDR3, as DNA: TGTGCCAGCAGTTTATTGGCGGGAGGGGCAGATACGCAGTATTTT. It translates to CASSLLAGGADTQYF.

This clone was observed a few times. The chain joins TRBV19 to TRBJ1-1; D may be TRBD1 (5 bases). The V gene's germline CDR1 is LNHDA and CDR2 SQIVND (reference sequence). This CDR3 has 15 residues. V lost 5 bases and J 3 bases, leaving 16 bases between the germline ends. CDR3 loop: CASSLRGRADTEAFF. The DNA for the CDR3 is TGTGCCAGTAGTCTCCGAGGCAGGGCGGACACTGAAGCTTTCTTT.

The chain carries TRBV28 and TRBJ1-2, with D hard to call. The CDR3 length is 12 residues. Trimming took off 7 bases at V and 5 bases at J, with 11 bases between the two ends. Germline CDR1 reads MDHEN; CDR2 reads SYDVKM. CDR3 sequence reads: CASMKQPYGYTF. The CDR3 bases are TGTGCCAGCATGAAACAGCCGTATGGCTACACCTTC.

The gene calls are TRBV25-1 and TRBJ2-7, with TRBD2 matching over 9 bases. Trimming at V came to 7 bases and at J to 5 bases, leaving 6 bases not matched to a gene. Looked up from germline, CDR1 is MGHDK and CDR2 is SYGVNS. This CDR3 contains 13 residues. In nucleotides, the CDR3 is TGTGCCAGCACCCTGGCGGGGGGGCACGAGCAGTACTTC. Translation: CASTLAGGHEQYF.